A selection of T cell receptor beta chains follows, all from one sample in a study of graft-versus-host responses after intestinal transplantation. No cognate antigen is known for these TCRs. Some clones are missing from TCRdb's copy, which holds only in-frame ones; the method was immunoSEQ multiplex PCR. The profile shows roughly 50,000 clones, around 90% of them singletons. The sequences come from unstimulated CD4+ T cells sorted from spleen or lymph node cells, collected before transplant. Receptor source: a human donor who was the organ donor for an intestinal transplant. CDR3s include the opening cysteine and the closing phenylalanine or tryptophan. The order of the fields is D gene, V gene, J gene, clone size, CDR3 protein, CDR3 DNA. D genes are given only for firm matches. The listing skips clone size in some rows; elsewhere it reads once, few, many or a size class.

D: TRBD1
V: TRBV9
J: TRBJ1-2
size: once
CDR3: CASSDDRDYGYGYTF
DNA: TGTGCCAGCAGCGATGACAGGGACTACGGCTATGGCTACACCTTC

D: -
V: TRBV29-1
J: TRBJ1-1
size: -
CDR3: CSVERDTEAFF
DNA: TGCAGCGTTGAGAGGGACACTGAAGCTTTCTTT

D: -
V: TRBV7-2
J: TRBJ2-3
size: -
CDR3: CASSLDRVGDTQYF
DNA: TGTGCCAGCAGCTTAGATCGTGTCGGAGATACGCAGTATTTT

D: TRBD1
V: TRBV28
J: TRBJ1-3
size: -
CDR3: CASSHPDRAGNTIYF
DNA: TGTGCCAGCAGCCACCCGGACAGGGCTGGAAACACCATATATTTT

D: -
V: TRBV5-1
J: TRBJ1-1
size: -
CDR3: CASRVSENTEAFF
DNA: TGCGCCAGCAGGGTTTCGGAAAACACTGAAGCTTTCTTT

D: TRBD1
V: TRBV28
J: TRBJ1-2
size: -
CDR3: CASSFSPGTGPPYGYTF
DNA: TGTGCCAGCAGTTTTTCCCCCGGGACAGGCCCGCCCTATGGCTACACCTTC

D: TRBD1
V: TRBV7-3
J: TRBJ2-5
size: few
CDR3: CASSSGTGDSETQYF
DNA: TGTGCCAGCAGCTCAGGGACAGGGGACTCAGAGACCCAGTACTTC

D: -
V: TRBV7-9
J: TRBJ2-3
size: -
CDR3: CASSLAQGGTDTQYF
DNA: TGTGCCAGCAGCTTAGCGCAGGGTGGGACAGATACGCAGTATTTT

D: TRBD2
V: TRBV28
J: TRBJ2-3
size: -
CDR3: CASSLAGARTGTQYF
DNA: TGTGCCAGCAGTTTGGCGGGAGCACGCACGGGTACGCAGTATTTT

D: -
V: TRBV10-3
J: TRBJ2-1
size: -
CDR3: CAISEFEGGNEQFF
DNA: TGTGCCATCAGTGAGTTTGAGGGTGGCAATGAGCAGTTCTTC

D: -
V: TRBV19
J: TRBJ2-7
size: -
CDR3: CASSWSYEQYF
DNA: TGTGCCAGTAGTTGGAGCTACGAGCAGTACTTC

D: -
V: TRBV2
J: TRBJ2-5
size: -
CDR3: CASSDPGTRYF
DNA: TGTGCCAGCAGTGATCCGGGGACCCGGTACTTC

D: -
V: TRBV4-3
J: TRBJ2-3
size: -
CDR3: CASSRRSTDTQYF
DNA: TGCGCCAGCAGCAGGCGGAGCACAGATACGCAGTATTTT

D: -
V: TRBV19
J: TRBJ1-1
size: -
CDR3: CASSPPRRGGGWGTEAFF
DNA: TGTGCCAGTAGTCCTCCAAGGAGAGGAGGGGGATGGGGCACTGAAGCTTTCTTT

D: TRBD2
V: TRBV6-1
J: TRBJ2-5
size: -
CDR3: CASSEDLAGGKTQYF
DNA: TGTGCCAGCAGTGAAGATCTAGCGGGAGGGAAGACCCAGTACTTC

D: -
V: TRBV30
J: TRBJ1-3
size: -
CDR3: CAWSVGTASGNTIYF
DNA: TGTGCCTGGAGTGTGGGTACGGCCTCTGGAAACACCATATATTTT

D: TRBD1
V: TRBV12-5
J: TRBJ2-5
size: once
CDR3: CASGLAQQGAGETQYF
DNA: TGTGCTAGTGGTTTGGCCCAACAGGGGGCAGGAGAGACCCAGTACTTC

D: TRBD2
V: TRBV11-1
J: TRBJ2-7
size: -
CDR3: CASSFLAGPRYEQYF
DNA: TGTGCCAGCAGCTTTCTAGCGGGCCCCCGCTACGAGCAGTACTTC

D: TRBD2
V: TRBV13
J: TRBJ2-7
size: -
CDR3: CASSLGMGLAFEQYF
DNA: TGTGCCAGCAGCTTAGGTATGGGACTAGCGTTCGAGCAGTACTTC

D: -
V: TRBV5-1
J: TRBJ2-7
size: -
CDR3: CASSGTAGSYEQYF
DNA: TGCGCCAGCAGCGGGACGGCGGGCTCCTACGAGCAGTACTTC

D: -
V: TRBV5-1
J: TRBJ2-6
size: -
CDR3: CASSARRDPFSSGANVLTF
DNA: TGCGCCAGCAGCGCGAGAAGGGACCCCTTCAGCTCTGGGGCCAACGTCCTGACTTTC

D: -
V: TRBV5-6
J: TRBJ2-7
size: -
CDR3: CASSFNWGTSYGQYF
DNA: TGTGCCAGCAGCTTTAATTGGGGGACATCCTACGGGCAGTACTTC

D: -
V: TRBV7-8
J: TRBJ2-1
size: -
CDR3: CASSFFLNEQFF
DNA: TGTGCCAGCAGCTTTTTCCTCAATGAGCAGTTCTTC

D: -
V: TRBV6-6
J: TRBJ2-5
size: once
CDR3: CASRSAETQYF
DNA: TGTGCCAGCAGGTCCGCCGAGACCCAGTACTTC

D: TRBD1
V: TRBV28
J: TRBJ2-5
size: -
CDR3: CASSPGQAIQETQYF
DNA: TGTGCCAGCAGTCCCGGACAGGCGATTCAAGAGACCCAGTACTTC